The 18 T cell receptor beta chains in this list originate from one sample, sequenced in a study of technical replicates of blood from a handful of donors. Data came from immunoSEQ multiplex PCR; TCRdb stores just in-frame clones and leaves some out. The sample lists more than 65,000 clones; around 90% were seen once. Input material: PBMCs. Receptors originate from a human donor in good health. Some clones in this sample may be carry-over from other donors' samples.

The chain uses TRBV27 and TRBJ2-2; 9 bases fit TRBD2. V was clipped by 5 bases and J by 7 bases; unmatched bases: 14. There are 17 residues in the CDR3. Looked up from germline, CDR1 is MNHEY and CDR2 is SMNVEV (reference sequence). CDR3: CASSPRRAGGWGGELFF. CDR3 nucleotides: TGTGCCAGCAGTCCTCGGAGAGCGGGAGGCTGGGGCGGGGAGCTGTTTTTT.

CDR3 residues: CASSAGQGLTYEQYF. The CDR3 DNA is TGTGCCAGCAGCGCCGGACAGGGCCTCACCTACGAGCAGTACTTC. The rearrangement links TRBV7-2 to TRBJ2-7; TRBD1 matches 8 bases. The CDR3 has 15 amino acids. In germline, CDR1 is SGHTA, CDR2 FQGNSA. V lost 5 bases to trimming and J lost 2 bases; unmatched junction nucleotides: 8.

There are a few counts of this clone. The chain joins TRBV2 to TRBJ1-3; D unresolved. The germline CDR1 and CDR2 sequences are SNHLY and FYNNEI. Trimming removed 6 bases at V and 0 bases at J, with 6 bases between. The CDR3 length is 13 residues. DNA for the CDR3: TGTGCCAGCAGACTCAACTCTGGAAACACCATATATTTT. Translation: CASRLNSGNTIYF.

CDR3 bases: TGTGCCAGCAGTCTAGCGGGACTTACCTACGAGCAGTACTTC. Translated: CASSLAGLTYEQYF. V and J are TRBV27 and TRBJ2-7; the match to TRBD2 covers 9 bases. Trimming took 5 bases from V and 2 from J; bases not matched to a gene: 4. The CDR3 runs to 14 residues. Per the germline V gene, CDR1 is MNHEY and CDR2 is SMNVEV (reference sequence).

This chain links TRBV7-3 with TRBJ2-2; D unclear. Germline V lookup: CDR1 SGHTA, CDR2 FQGTGA. Deletions cut 2 bases from V and 1 base from J, with 5 bases between. This CDR3 contains 14 residues. The CDR3 loop is CASSLVRNTGELFF. The CDR3 DNA sequence: TGTGCCAGCAGCTTAGTTAGGAACACCGGGGAGCTGTTTTTT.

Written as DNA, the CDR3 is TGTGCCAGCAGTTATCTAGCGGGAGCCACCGGGGAGCTGTTTTTT. Protein product: CASSYLAGATGELFF. The chain is built from TRBV27 and TRBJ2-2; TRBD2 aligns across 10 bases. V dropped 4 bases and J dropped 4; count of bases not matched to a gene: 3. Germline values: CDR1 MNHEY, CDR2 SMNVEV (reference sequence). This CDR3 comprises 15 residues.

The gene calls are TRBV6-1 and TRBJ2-5; D may be TRBD1 (6 bases). V shed 6 bases and J shed 4 bases, with 15 bases lying between them. CDR3 length: 14 residues. Germline V gene sequence: CDR1 MNHNS, CDR2 SASEGT. The chain's CDR3 is CASSTLTGRETQYF. CDR3 bases: TGTGCCAGCAGCACCCTAACAGGGAGAGAGACCCAGTACTTC.

J is TRBJ1-1 and V is TRBV5-3; D is unclear. TRBV5-3 carries the ORF label, with uncertain function. V was clipped by 3 bases and J by 2 bases, with 5 bases between them. This CDR3 has 12 amino acids. The CDR3 here is CARSSHNTEAFF. DNA of the CDR3: TGTGCCAGAAGCTCACATAACACTGAAGCTTTCTTT.

V and J are TRBV6-1 and TRBJ2-7; the match to TRBD1 covers 7 bases. Trimming at V came to 5 bases and at J to 6 bases, leaving 7 bases not matched to a gene. CDR3 length: 13 residues. Per the germline V gene, CDR1 is MNHNS and CDR2 is SASEGT. CDR3 residues: CASSIDRAREQYF. CDR3 sequence (DNA): TGTGCCAGCAGTATCGACAGGGCTCGCGAGCAGTACTTC.

The rearrangement links TRBV6-5 to TRBJ2-1, with D hard to call. The length of the CDR3 is 13 residues. CDR1 and CDR2 from the germline V gene are MNHEY and SVGAGI. The ends were cut back, 2 bases at V and 6 bases at J, with 8 bases in the middle. The CDR3 bases are TGTGCCAGCAGTTACCCCCTCTCCAATGAGCAGTTCTTC. Protein sequence: CASSYPLSNEQFF.

The chain couples TRBV11-3 to TRBJ2-5; TRBD2 agrees at 10 bases. After removal of 7 bases from V and 5 bases from J, the junction contained 7 bases not matched to a gene. Germline V gene lookup returns CDR1 SGHNT and CDR2 YENEEA. This CDR3 is 14 amino acids long. CDR3 in DNA: TGTGCCAGCAAGGAGGCTAGCGGGAGCGAGACCCAGTACTTC. Protein product: CASKEASGSETQYF.

Written as DNA, the CDR3 is TGTGCCAGCAGTTCCGGGACAGGGGGCTACGAGCAGTACTTC. This translates into CASSSGTGGYEQYF. The chain is built from TRBV5-4 and TRBJ2-7, with 11 nucleotides matching TRBD1. Germline CDR1 SGHNT, CDR2 YYREEE (reference sequence). CDR3 length equals 14 residues. The ends lost 5 bases at V and 3 bases at J; junction bases unmatched: 4. The full variable domain, in which reference TRBV5-4 and TRBJ2-7 provide the parts outside the CDR3, is ETGVTQSPTHLIKTRGQQVTLRCSSQSGHNTVSWYQQALGQGPQFIFQYYREEENGRGNFPPRFSGLQFPNYSSELNVNALELDDSALYLCASSSGTGGYEQYFGPGTRLTVT.

The rearrangement joins TRBV7-8 to TRBJ1-1; unclear D gene. The V and J ends lost 5 bases and 1 base respectively, with 11 bases between them. Germline V gives CDR1 SGHVS, CDR2 FQNEAQ. This CDR3 comprises 14 residues. The CDR3 is CASSPFGRNTEAFF. The CDR3, as DNA: TGTGCCAGCAGCCCCTTTGGGAGGAACACTGAAGCTTTCTTT.

This clone was seen at least ten times. The V gene is TRBV29-1, the J gene TRBJ2-7, with 7 bases aligning to TRBD1. The CDR3 covers 16 residues. The V and J ends lost 6 bases and 2 bases, in that order; junction bases with no gene match: 16. Germline-derived CDR1 and CDR2 are SQVTM and ANQGSEA. CDR3 amino acids: CSVTTDWVQGAYEQYF. CDR3 nucleotide sequence: TGCAGCGTCACCACTGACTGGGTCCAGGGGGCCTACGAGCAGTACTTC.

The chain couples TRBV6-5 to TRBJ2-3; 9 bases line up with TRBD1. In germline, CDR1 is MNHEY, CDR2 SVGAGI. This CDR3 comprises 12 residues. Trimming took 5 bases from V and 6 from J; bases not matched to a gene: 0. In DNA form, the CDR3 reads TGTGCCAGCAGTGGACAGGGGGATACGCAGTATTTT. It is translated as CASSGQGDTQYF.

The chain joins TRBV7-8 to TRBJ1-4; 8 bases fit TRBD1. The junction had 11 bases not matched to a gene; V was cut back by 5 bases and J by 0 bases. This CDR3 is 18 amino acids long. Per the germline V gene, CDR1 is SGHVS and CDR2 is FQNEAQ. Here the CDR3 reads CASSPRAGGGTTNEKLFF. For the CDR3, the DNA is TGTGCCAGCAGCCCCCGGGCAGGGGGCGGTACAACTAATGAAAAACTGTTTTTT.

The gene calls are TRBV29-1 and TRBJ2-2, with 7 positions matching TRBD1. This CDR3 region has 13 residues. Unmatched junction bases numbered 3, after V lost 5 bases and J lost 3 bases. CDR1 and CDR2 from the germline V gene are SQVTM and ANQGSEA. CDR3 sequence (DNA): TGCAGCGTTACAACAGGGGACACCGGGGAGCTGTTTTTT. Translation: CSVTTGDTGELFF.

This rearrangement joins TRBV18 to TRBJ2-7; 8 bases agree with TRBD1. Germline V gene lookup returns CDR1 KGHSH and CDR2 LQKENI. V dropped 6 bases and J dropped 7; count of bases not matched to a gene: 14. This CDR3 contains 15 residues. The CDR3, as DNA: TGTGCCAGCTCTGCTATGGGGACAGGTGCCGAGGAGCAGTACTTC. It codes for CASSAMGTGAEEQYF.